This T cell receptor beta chain was sequenced in a study of PD-1 blockade in classical Hodgkin lymphoma. The time point was: cycle 4 day 1 (C4D1), after around six weeks of nivolumab. Each of the patients experienced relapse following autologous stem cell transplantation, and their brentuximab vedotin exposure differed. The study recorded best responses of complete response, partial response or progressive disease. Measured with immunoSEQ multiplex PCR; TCRdb has only the in-frame clones, and not every one. Of roughly 100,000 clones listed, roughly 87% are singletons. Overall study findings and caveats: Lower baseline TCR diversity was reported for newly diagnosed patients than for healthy donors. Complete responders matched newly diagnosed patients in baseline diversity. Undefined causes, possibly disease activity or prior therapy, underlie the repertoire differences.

Deletions cut 4 bases from V and 0 bases from J, with 18 bases between. Germline assignment: CDR1 MNHNS and CDR2 SASEGT. The CDR3 covers 17 residues. A remark on this clone: Its antigen is unknown.

The rearrangement uses TRBV6-1 and TRBJ1-2; no definite D call. This receptor was identified in a human donor with classical Hodgkin lymphoma. The sample in question was peripheral blood mononuclear cells (PBMCs), obtained before the fourth cycle of nivolumab. The CDR3 protein is CASSGIPGTHPNYGYTF. The CDR3 DNA sequence: TGTGCCAGCAGTGGAATCCCGGGCACACACCCTAACTATGGCTACACCTTC.